The 10 T cell receptor beta chains given below trace back to one sample, sequenced in a study of blood T cells in healthy people across ages (dated by TCRdb to the mid-2010s). Libraries were constructed by 5' RACE. The sequencing machine was an Illumina HiSeq 2500. A second PCR of about 6 to 11 cycles was performed with a sample-barcoded 5' primer and a J-beta primer mix. Using fastp trimming at Q25 and MiXCR clonotype assembly, TCRdb reanalyzed the public sequencing data and kept in-frame beta chains. For every CDR3 protein sequence, its rows merge into one entry that carries the most common genes and DNA. The sample table lists hundreds of thousands of distinct CDR3 sequences, around half of them with a count of one. The top ten clonotypes cover approximately 23% of the sample. Sequenced: blood. These receptors were obtained from a man older than 75 in good health.

This clonotype showed up just a few times. V is TRBV20-1 and J is TRBJ2-5; no definite D call. The ends were cut back, 0 bases at V and 6 bases at J, with 8 bases in the middle. The length of the CDR3 is 12 residues. Germline V gene lookup returns CDR1 DFQATT and CDR2 SNEGSKA (reference sequence). CDR3 bases: TGCAGTGCTAGAGATCAAAGCCAGACCCAGTACTTC. Encoded protein: CSARDQSQTQYF.

The chain recombines TRBV6-2 or TRBV6-3 with TRBJ2-4, with D hard to call. The CDR3 runs to 15 residues. With 10 bases removed from V and 2 bases from J, the gap between germline ends came to 18 bases. Germline V gene sequence: CDR1 MNHEY, CDR2 SVGEGT. The CDR3 sequence: CATAQGMRTKNIQYF. CDR3 in DNA: TGTGCCACCGCGCAAGGGATGCGGACCAAAAACATTCAGTACTTC.

The chain uses TRBV28 and TRBJ1-2; no clear D. The CDR3 contains 14 residues. Between the trimmed V and J ends, which lost 3 bases and 8 bases, there was a span of 16 bases. Germline values: CDR1 MDHEN, CDR2 SYDVKM. In nucleotides, the CDR3 is TGTGCCAGCAGTTTCATTGGAGCAGCAAGGGGCTACACCTTC. This gives the protein CASSFIGAARGYTF.

This clonotype was counted between two and nine times. The V call is TRBV7-9, the J call TRBJ2-1; D might be TRBD1 or TRBD2, each matching 6 bases. This CDR3 has 13 amino acids. The germline gives CDR1 SEHNR, CDR2 FQNEAQ (reference sequence). V lost 1 base and J lost 6, with 7 bases in between. The DNA for the CDR3 is TGTGCCAGCAGCTTAGAGGGGGGCAATGAGCAGTTCTTC. Encoded protein: CASSLEGGNEQFF.

The chain carries TRBV28 and TRBJ2-5; a weak D match, TRBD2 (5 bases). The length of the CDR3 is 14 residues. V was shortened by 6 bases and J by 9 bases, with 20 bases between the two germline ends. Germline assignment: CDR1 MDHEN and CDR2 SYDVKM. CDR3: CASSIPGGTLAQYF. CDR3 nucleotide sequence: TGTGCCAGCAGCATACCCGGAGGAACTTTGGCCCAGTACTTC.

This clonotype has only a few counts. The genes are TRBV7-8 and TRBJ2-1, with D tentatively TRBD2 (6 bases). The CDR3 totals 15 residues. Germline CDR1 reads SGHVS; CDR2 reads FQNEAQ. V gave up 1 base and J gave up 6 bases, with 13 bases separating them. The CDR3: CASSLDGGAGNEQFF. The CDR3 DNA follows: TGTGCCAGCAGCTTAGATGGCGGGGCTGGCAATGAGCAGTTCTTC. The full variable domain, its missing parts supplied by reference TRBV7-8 and TRBJ2-1, is GAGVSQSPRYKVAKRGQDVALRCDPISGHVSLFWYQQALGQGPEFLTYFQNEAQLDKSGLPSDRFFAERPEGSVSTLKIQRTQQEDSAVYLCASSLDGGAGNEQFFGPGTRLTVL.

The CDR3 is CASSLTGTSGSDTQYF. CDR3 DNA: TGTGCCAGCAGCTTGACCGGGACTAGCGGCTCAGATACGCAGTATTTT. The genes are TRBV7-2 and TRBJ2-3, with 11 bases identical to TRBD2. V lost 3 bases, J lost 4 bases, and 6 bases stayed unmatched. CDR1 and CDR2 from the germline V gene are SGHTA and FQGNSA. The CDR3 is 16 amino acids.

This clonotype was seen a few times. The V call is TRBV20-1, the J call TRBJ1-2, with D perhaps matching TRBD1 (5 bases). V was cut by 7 bases and J by 8 bases, with 20 bases left in between. Germline loops: CDR1 DFQATT, CDR2 SNEGSKA (reference sequence). The CDR3 runs to 13 residues. For the CDR3, the DNA is TGCAGTGGACCCAGGGATGATGGGGGAGGCTACACCTTC. Protein sequence: CSGPRDDGGGYTF.

This clonotype showed up many times. V gene TRBV7-9 combines with J gene TRBJ1-2, with 8 bases fitting TRBD1. CDR1 SEHNR and CDR2 FQNEAQ come from the germline V gene (reference sequence). V dropped 5 bases and J dropped 13; count of bases not matched to a gene: 12. The CDR3 extends over 13 amino acids. CDR3 DNA: TGTGCCAGCAGCCTGGGTGGCAGGGGGCGAATCACCTTC. Its protein is CASSLGGRGRITF.

Of note for this clonotype: An end of the junction differs from the germline gene, which may be a read error. This chain uses TRBV20-1 with TRBJ2-1; no reliable D call. Germline assignment: CDR1 DFQATT and CDR2 SNEGSKA (reference sequence). CDR3 length equals 14 residues. The CDR3 here is CSARASYSSYEQFF. Here the CDR3 DNA reads TGTAGTGCTAGAGCGTCGTACAGCTCCTACGAGCAGTTCTTC.